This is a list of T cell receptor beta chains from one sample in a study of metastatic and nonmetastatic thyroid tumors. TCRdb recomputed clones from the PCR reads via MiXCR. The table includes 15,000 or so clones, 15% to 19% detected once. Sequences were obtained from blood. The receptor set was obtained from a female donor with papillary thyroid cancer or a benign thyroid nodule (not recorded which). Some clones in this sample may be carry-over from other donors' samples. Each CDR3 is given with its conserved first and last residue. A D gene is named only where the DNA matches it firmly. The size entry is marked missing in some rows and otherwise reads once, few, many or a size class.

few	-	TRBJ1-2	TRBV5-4	TGTGCCAGCAGCCCGGACATATCTAACTATGGCTACACCTTC	CASSPDISNYGYTF
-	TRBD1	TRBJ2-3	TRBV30	TGTGCCTGGAGTGGAGGGACAGTAGCAGATACGCAGTATTTT	CAWSGGTVADTQYF
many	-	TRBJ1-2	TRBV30	TGTGCCTGGAGTTTTCGGGGGGAGTCCCCTAACTATGGCTACACCTTC	CAWSFRGESPNYGYTF
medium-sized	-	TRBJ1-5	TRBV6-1	TGTGCCAGCAAGACGACAGTGACCAATCAGCCCCAGCATTTT	CASKTTVTNQPQHF
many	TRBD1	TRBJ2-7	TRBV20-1	TGCAGTGCTACATGGAACAGGGGGCCAGTCTACGAGCAGTACTTC	CSATWNRGPVYEQYF
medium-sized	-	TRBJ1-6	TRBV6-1	TGTGCCAGCAGGGGGGGGAGCTCCTATAATTCACCCCTCCACTTT	CASRGGSSYNSPLHF
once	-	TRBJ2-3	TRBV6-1	TGTGCCAGAAGCCGCCCATCGGGGGGCTCAGATACGCGGTATTTT	CARSRPSGGSDTRYF
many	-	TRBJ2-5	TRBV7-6	TGTGCCAGCAGCTCATTCTCGTCCCTCGAGAGGGAAGAGACCCAGTACTTC	CASSSFSSLEREETQYF
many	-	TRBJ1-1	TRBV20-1	TGCAGTGCTAGAGATGTCAGAAGGAACACTGAAGCTTTCTTT	CSARDVRRNTEAFF
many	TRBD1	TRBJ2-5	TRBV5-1	TGCGCCAGCGGCAAACAGGGGGCTCAAGAGACCCAGTACTTC	CASGKQGAQETQYF
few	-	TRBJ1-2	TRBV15	TGTGCCACCAGTGAGGGTGACGGTGGCTACACCTTC	CATSEGDGGYTF
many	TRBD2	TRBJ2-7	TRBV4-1	TGCGCCAGCAGCCAAGTAGCGGGATCCATCTACGAGCAGTGCTTC	CASSQVAGSIYEQCF
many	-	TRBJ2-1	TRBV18	TGTGCCAGCTCACCGGGACCCCCCTACAATGAGCAGTTCTTC	CASSPGPPYNEQFF
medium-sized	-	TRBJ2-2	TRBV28	TGTGCCAGCAGTTGGGGGGGCAGGGAGAACACCGGGGAGCTGTTTTTT	CASSWGGRENTGELFF
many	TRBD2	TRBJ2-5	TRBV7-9	TGTGCCAGCAGCTGGACCGGGACTATAGAGACCCAGTACTTC	CASSWTGTIETQYF
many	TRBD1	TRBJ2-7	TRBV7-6	TGTGCCAGCAGCTCGAGCGACAGGGGGCGCGTCTACGAGCAGTACTTC	CASSSSDRGRVYEQYF
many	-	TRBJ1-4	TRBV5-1	TGCGCCAGCAGGTTAAGGGCAACTAATGAAAAACTGTTTTTT	CASRLRATNEKLFF
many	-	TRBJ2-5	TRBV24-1	TGTGCCACCAGTGACGAAGAGACCCAGTACTTC	CATSDEETQYF
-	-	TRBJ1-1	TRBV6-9	TGTGCCAGCAGTTCATACAGGTACAATGAAGCTTTCTTT	CASSSYRYNEAFF
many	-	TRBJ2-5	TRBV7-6	TGTGCCAGCAGCTTGGCGGCTAGCGCGCCGGGGGAGACCCAGTACTTC	CASSLAASAPGETQYF
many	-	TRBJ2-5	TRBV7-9	TGTGCCAGCAGCTTAGATTTGGGTTCGGAGACCCAGTACTTC	CASSLDLGSETQYF
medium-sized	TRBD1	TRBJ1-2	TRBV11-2	TGTGCCAGCAGCCTAGGACAGGGATCAGTTGGCTACACCTTC	CASSLGQGSVGYTF
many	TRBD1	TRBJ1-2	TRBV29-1	TGCAGCGTCGACGGGACAGAAACCATATATGGCTACACCTTC	CSVDGTETIYGYTF
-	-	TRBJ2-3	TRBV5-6	TGTGCCAGCAGCCTAGATCTTCCGCCAGATACGCAGTATTTT	CASSLDLPPDTQYF
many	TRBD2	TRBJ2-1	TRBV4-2	TGTGCCAGCAGCCAAGGGACAGCGGGGGACTACAATGAGCAGTTCTTC	CASSQGTAGDYNEQFF
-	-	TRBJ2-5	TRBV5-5	TGTGCCAGCAGCTTGGTTTGGGGCAGGGGAGAGACCCAGTGCTTC	CASSLVWGRGETQCF
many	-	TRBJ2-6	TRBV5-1	TGCGCCAGCAGCTTGGCCGTATCAAACTCTGGGGCCAACGTCCTGACTTTC	CASSLAVSNSGANVLTF
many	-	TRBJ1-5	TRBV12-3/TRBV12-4	TGTGCCAGCAGTTTCACCGAGGGGGAGCCCCAGCATTTT	CASSFTEGEPQHF
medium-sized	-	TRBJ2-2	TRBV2	TGTGCCAGTGAGAAAGGGGGGCACACCGGGGAGCTGTTTTTT	CASEKGGHTGELFF
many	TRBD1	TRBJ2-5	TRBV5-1	TGCGCCAGCAGCTTGAACCAGGGGGCTTTAGAGACCCAGTACTTC	CASSLNQGALETQYF
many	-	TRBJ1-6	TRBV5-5	TGTGCCAGCAGCTTGGGGCTAGGCATGAATTCACCCCTCCACTTT	CASSLGLGMNSPLHF
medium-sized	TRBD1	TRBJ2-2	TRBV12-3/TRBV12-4	TGTGCCAGCAGTACGACAGGGTTACGCACCGGGGAGCTGTTTTTT	CASSTTGLRTGELFF
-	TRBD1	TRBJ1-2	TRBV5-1	TGCGCCAGCAGCCCCGGACAGGGTTTCGGTTATGGCTACACCTTC	CASSPGQGFGYGYTF
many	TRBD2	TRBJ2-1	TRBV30	TGTGCCTGGAGTTCGTCTAGCGGGGTCTACAATGAGCAGTTCTTC	CAWSSSSGVYNEQFF
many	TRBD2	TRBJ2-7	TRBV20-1	TGCAGTGCTAGAGTCGCTAGCGGTGGAGCCTACGAGCAGTACTTC	CSARVASGGAYEQYF
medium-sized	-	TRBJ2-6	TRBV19	TGTGCCAGTCACCGAACCTCTGGGGCCAACGTCCTGACTTTC	CASHRTSGANVLTF
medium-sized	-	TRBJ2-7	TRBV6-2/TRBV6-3	TGTGCCAGCAGTTACAGGGTTTCCTACGAGCAGTACTTC	CASSYRVSYEQYF
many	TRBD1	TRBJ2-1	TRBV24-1	TGTGCCACCAGTGACACCGGGACAGGATACTCCTACAATGAGCAGTTCTTC	CATSDTGTGYSYNEQFF
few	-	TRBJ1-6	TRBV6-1	TGTGCCAGCACCGGTGGCGGCGGGGTGCCCCTCCACTTT	CASTGGGGVPLHF
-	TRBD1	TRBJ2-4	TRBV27	TGTGCCAGCAGTCACAGGGGGGAGGAAAACATTCAGTACTTC	CASSHRGEENIQYF
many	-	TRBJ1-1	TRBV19	TGTGCCAGTAGTATCGACGGAGACACTGAAGCTTTCTTT	CASSIDGDTEAFF
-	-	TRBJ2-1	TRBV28	TGTGCCAGCAGCTGGGGACCTTCCTACAATGAGCAGTTCTTC	CASSWGPSYNEQFF
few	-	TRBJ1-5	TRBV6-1	TGTGCCAGCGCGTCCCCACTCGTCAAAACGGACCAGCCCCAGCATTTT	CASASPLVKTDQPQHF
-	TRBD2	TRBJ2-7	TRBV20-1	TGCAGTGCTGCCGTGGGGCGGGGGGACTCCTACGAGCAGTACTTC	CSAAVGRGDSYEQYF
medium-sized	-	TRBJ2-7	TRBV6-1	TGTGCCAGCACAGTGAGCTCCTACGAGCAGTACTTC	CASTVSSYEQYF